The 6 T cell receptor beta chains below were found in one sample sequenced in a study of blood T cell repertoires in COVID-19. Clones were read by immunoSEQ multiplex PCR, and TCRdb kept only the in-frame ones, dropping some. The sample carries 300,000 to 400,000 clones, approximately 90% recorded once. The sample comprised peripheral blood. These receptors all stem from a man aged 25 to 45 with COVID-19, enrolled during active disease.

The chain recombines TRBV29-1 with TRBJ2-3; D is possibly TRBD2 (6 bases). The germline V and J ends were trimmed by 7 bases and 0 bases, with 14 bases remaining between them. The CDR3 is 14 amino acids. From germline, CDR1 is SQVTM and CDR2 ANQGSEA. This CDR3 reads CSGAHSGSTDTQYF. DNA for the CDR3: TGCAGCGGTGCGCATAGCGGTAGCACAGATACGCAGTATTTT.

The chain joins TRBV7-6 to TRBJ2-3; a possible D gene is TRBD2 (5 bases). The CDR3 length is 18 residues. Trimming pared 5 bases from V and 0 bases from J, leaving 21 bases between. From germline, CDR1 is SGHVS and CDR2 FNYEAQ. The CDR3 coding sequence is TGTGCCAGCAGCCGTCCTAGCCTAGGTCCCCTTAGCACAGATACGCAGTATTTT. It is translated as CASSRPSLGPLSTDTQYF.

The rearrangement uses TRBV7-2 and TRBJ2-2, with D possibly being TRBD2 (7 bases). This CDR3 comprises 14 residues. CDR1 and CDR2 (germline): SGHTA, FQGNSA. V lost 3 bases, J lost 6 bases, and 11 bases lay in between. The CDR3 sequence: CASSFEGGAGELFF. CDR3 sequence (DNA): TGTGCCAGCAGCTTTGAGGGGGGGGCCGGGGAGCTGTTTTTT.

The count of this clone is one. The rearrangement uses TRBV28 and TRBJ2-1; 8 nucleotides match TRBD2. CDR1 MDHEN and CDR2 SYDVKM come from the germline V gene. V was pared by 3 bases and J by 10 bases, with 11 bases of the junction left unmatched. This CDR3 is 15 amino acids long. Here the CDR3 reads CASSLFVSGNKEQFF. DNA of the CDR3: TGTGCCAGCAGTTTGTTTGTTAGCGGGAATAAGGAGCAGTTCTTC.

V gene TRBV18 combines with J gene TRBJ2-3; weak D call: TRBD2 (6 bases). CDR1 is KGHSH and CDR2 is LQKENI in the germline V gene. This CDR3 has 15 residues. V lost 0 bases and J lost 3, with 10 bases in between. The CDR3, as DNA: TGTGCCAGCTCACCACCGGGAGCGGGTACAGATACGCAGTATTTT. Translating it yields CASSPPGAGTDTQYF.

J is TRBJ1-3 and V is TRBV4-3; D is unclear. Deletions cut 0 bases from V and 3 bases from J, with 9 bases between. This CDR3 spans 15 amino acids. Germline CDR1 LGHNA, CDR2 YSLEER. CDR3 bases: TGCGCCAGCAGCCAAGACCGGGGTGGTGGAAACACCATATATTTT. It translates to CASSQDRGGGNTIYF.